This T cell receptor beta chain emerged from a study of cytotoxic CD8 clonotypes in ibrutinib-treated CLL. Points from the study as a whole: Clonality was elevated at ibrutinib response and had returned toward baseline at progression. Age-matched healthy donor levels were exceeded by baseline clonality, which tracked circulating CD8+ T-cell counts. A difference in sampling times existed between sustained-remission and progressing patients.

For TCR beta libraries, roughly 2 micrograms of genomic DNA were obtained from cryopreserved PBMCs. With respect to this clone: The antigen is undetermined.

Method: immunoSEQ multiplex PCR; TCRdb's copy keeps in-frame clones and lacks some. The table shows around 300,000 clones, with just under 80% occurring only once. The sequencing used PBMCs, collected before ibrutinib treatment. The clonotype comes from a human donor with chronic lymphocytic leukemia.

DNA for the CDR3: TGTGCCAGCAGCTTAGTCCCGGGAGGATTCTACAATGAGCAGTTCTTC. Its protein product is CASSLVPGGFYNEQFF. The chain is built from TRBV7-8 and TRBJ2-1, with 7 bases aligning to TRBD2. This CDR3 region has 16 residues. Per germline, CDR1 SGHVS and CDR2 FQNEAQ. The ends lost 1 base at V and 3 bases at J; junction bases unmatched: 6. Complete variable domain (other parts from reference TRBV7-8 and TRBJ2-1): GAGVSQSPRYKVAKRGQDVALRCDPISGHVSLFWYQQALGQGPEFLTYFQNEAQLDKSGLPSDRFFAERPEGSVSTLKIQRTQQEDSAVYLCASSLVPGGFYNEQFFGPGTRLTVL.